What follows describes a single T cell receptor (beta chain). The record originates from a study of blood T cell repertoires in COVID-19. The CDR3 is made up of 14 amino acids. Per germline, CDR1 GTSNPN and CDR2 SVGIG (reference sequence). The ends were cut back, 3 bases at V and 6 bases at J, with 17 bases in the middle. The assay was immunoSEQ multiplex PCR, and TCRdb's table has in-frame clones only and misses some. The sample holds roughly 100,000 clones, about four fifths seen once. The V and J genes are TRBV30 and TRBJ1-1; tentatively, D is TRBD1 (6 bases). The receptor was isolated from a woman aged 80 or older with acute or convalescent COVID-19. The specimen was peripheral blood. DNA of the CDR3: TGTGCCTGGAGACCCAGACAGGCAGTGTCTGAAGCTTTCTTT. Translation gives CAWRPRQAVSEAFF.